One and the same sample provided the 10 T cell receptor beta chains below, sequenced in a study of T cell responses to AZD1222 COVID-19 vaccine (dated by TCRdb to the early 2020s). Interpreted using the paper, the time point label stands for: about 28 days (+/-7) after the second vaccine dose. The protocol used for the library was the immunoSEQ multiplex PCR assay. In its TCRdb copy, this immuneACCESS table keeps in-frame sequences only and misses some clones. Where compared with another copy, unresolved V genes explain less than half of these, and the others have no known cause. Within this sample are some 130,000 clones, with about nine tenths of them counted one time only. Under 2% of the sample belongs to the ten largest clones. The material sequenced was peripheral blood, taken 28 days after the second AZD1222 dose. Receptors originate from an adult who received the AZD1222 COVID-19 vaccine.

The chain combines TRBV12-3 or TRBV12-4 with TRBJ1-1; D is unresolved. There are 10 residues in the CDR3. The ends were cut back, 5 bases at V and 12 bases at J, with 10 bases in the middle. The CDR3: CASSTTRSFF. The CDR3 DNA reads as TGTGCCAGCAGTACCACTCGATCTTTCTTT.

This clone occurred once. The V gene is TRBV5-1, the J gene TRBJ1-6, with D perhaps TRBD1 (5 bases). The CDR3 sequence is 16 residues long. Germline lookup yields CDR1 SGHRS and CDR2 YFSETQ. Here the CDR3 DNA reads TGCTTTCTATGGGGGACCGAAAGCTCCTATAATTCACCCCTCCACTTT. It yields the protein CFLWGTESSYNSPLHF.

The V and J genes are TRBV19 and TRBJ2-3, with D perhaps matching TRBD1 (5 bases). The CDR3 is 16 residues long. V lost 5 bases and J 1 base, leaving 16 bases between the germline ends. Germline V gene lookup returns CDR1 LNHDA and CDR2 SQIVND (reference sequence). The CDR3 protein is CASSFLQGLGTDTQYF. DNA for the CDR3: TGTGCCAGTAGTTTCCTTCAGGGATTAGGCACAGATACGCAGTATTTT.

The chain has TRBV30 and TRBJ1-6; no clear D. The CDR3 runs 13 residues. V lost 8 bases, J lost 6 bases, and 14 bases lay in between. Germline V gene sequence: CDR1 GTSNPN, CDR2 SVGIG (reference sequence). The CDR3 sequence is CAAGSYPNSPLHF. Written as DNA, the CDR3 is TGTGCCGCCGGATCATACCCTAATTCACCCCTCCACTTT. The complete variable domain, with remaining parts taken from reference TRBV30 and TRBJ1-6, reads SQTIHQWPATLVQPVGSPLSLECTVEGTSNPNLYWYRQAAGRGLQLLFYSVGIGQISSEVPQNLSASRPQDRQFILSSKKLLLSDSGFYLCAAGSYPNSPLHFGNGTRLTVT.

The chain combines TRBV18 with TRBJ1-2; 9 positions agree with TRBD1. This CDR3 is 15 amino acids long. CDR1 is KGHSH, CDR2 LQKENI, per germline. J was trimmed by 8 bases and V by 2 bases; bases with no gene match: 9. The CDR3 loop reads CASSPTSGQGRGYTF. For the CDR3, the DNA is TGTGCCAGCTCACCAACCTCGGGACAGGGCCGAGGCTACACCTTC.

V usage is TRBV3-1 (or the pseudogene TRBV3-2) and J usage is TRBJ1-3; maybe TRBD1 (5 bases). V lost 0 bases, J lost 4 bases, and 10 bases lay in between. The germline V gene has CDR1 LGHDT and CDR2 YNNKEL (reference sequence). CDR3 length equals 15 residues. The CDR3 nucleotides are TGTGCCAGCAGCCAAGAACCCAGGGCCGGAAACACCATATATTTT. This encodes CASSQEPRAGNTIYF.

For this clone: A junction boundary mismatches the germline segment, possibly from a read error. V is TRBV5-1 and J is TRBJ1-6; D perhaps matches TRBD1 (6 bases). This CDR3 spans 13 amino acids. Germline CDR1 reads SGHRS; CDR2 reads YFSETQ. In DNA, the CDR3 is TGCGCCAGCAGCGGGGGCGATAAGTCACCCCTCCACTTT. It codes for CASSGGDKSPLHF.

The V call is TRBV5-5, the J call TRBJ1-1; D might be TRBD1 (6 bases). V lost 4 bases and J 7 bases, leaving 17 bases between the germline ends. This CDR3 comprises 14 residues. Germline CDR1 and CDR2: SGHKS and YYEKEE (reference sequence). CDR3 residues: CASSPMRGSNEAFF. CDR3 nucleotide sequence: TGTGCCAGCAGCCCCATGAGGGGGAGCAATGAAGCTTTCTTT. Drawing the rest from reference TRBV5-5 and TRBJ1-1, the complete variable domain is DAGVTQSPTHLIKTRGQQVTLRCSPISGHKSVSWYQQVLGQGPQFIFQYYEKEERGRGNFPDRFSARQFPNYSSELNVNALLLGDSALYLCASSPMRGSNEAFFGQGTRLTVV.

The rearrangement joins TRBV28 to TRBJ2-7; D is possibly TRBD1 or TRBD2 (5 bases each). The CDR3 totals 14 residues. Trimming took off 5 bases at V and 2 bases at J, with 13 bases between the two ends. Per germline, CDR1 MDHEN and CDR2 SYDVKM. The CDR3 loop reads CASSPGTDTYEQYV. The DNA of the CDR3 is TGTGCCAGCAGTCCGGGGACGGATACCTACGAGCAGTACGTC.

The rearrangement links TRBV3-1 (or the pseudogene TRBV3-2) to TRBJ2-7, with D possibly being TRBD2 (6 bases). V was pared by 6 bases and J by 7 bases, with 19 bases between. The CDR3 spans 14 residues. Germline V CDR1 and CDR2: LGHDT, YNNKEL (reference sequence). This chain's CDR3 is CASSPGSLGREQYF. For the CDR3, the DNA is TGTGCCAGCAGTCCCGGGTCCCTTGGGAGGGAGCAGTACTTC.